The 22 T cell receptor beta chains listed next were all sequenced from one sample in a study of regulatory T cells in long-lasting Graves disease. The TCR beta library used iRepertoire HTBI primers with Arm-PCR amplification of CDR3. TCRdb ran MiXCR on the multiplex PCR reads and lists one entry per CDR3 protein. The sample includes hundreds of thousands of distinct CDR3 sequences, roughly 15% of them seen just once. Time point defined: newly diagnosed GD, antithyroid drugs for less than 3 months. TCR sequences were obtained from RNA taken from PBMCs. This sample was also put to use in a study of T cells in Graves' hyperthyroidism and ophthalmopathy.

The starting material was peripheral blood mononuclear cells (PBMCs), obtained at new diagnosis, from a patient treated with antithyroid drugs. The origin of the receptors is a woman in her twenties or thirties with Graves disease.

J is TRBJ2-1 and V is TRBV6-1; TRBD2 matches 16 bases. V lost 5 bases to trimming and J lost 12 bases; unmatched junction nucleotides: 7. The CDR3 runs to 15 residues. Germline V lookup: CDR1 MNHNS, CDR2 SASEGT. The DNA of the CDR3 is TGTGCCAGCAGTAAGGGACTAGCGGGAGGGAAAGGGCAGTTCTTC. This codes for CASSKGLAGGKGQFF.

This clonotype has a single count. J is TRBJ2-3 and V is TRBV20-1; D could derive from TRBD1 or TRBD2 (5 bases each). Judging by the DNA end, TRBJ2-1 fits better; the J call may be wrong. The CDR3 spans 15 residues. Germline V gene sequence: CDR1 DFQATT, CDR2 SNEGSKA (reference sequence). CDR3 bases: TGCAGTGCTAGAGATTCCGGGACCATGGGCCGGGAGCAGTTCTTC. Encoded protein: CSARDSGTMGREQFF.

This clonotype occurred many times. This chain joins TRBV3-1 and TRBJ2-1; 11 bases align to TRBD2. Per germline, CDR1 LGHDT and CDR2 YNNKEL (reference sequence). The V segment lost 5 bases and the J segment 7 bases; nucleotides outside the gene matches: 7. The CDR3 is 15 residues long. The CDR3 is CASSFTSGSGNEQFF. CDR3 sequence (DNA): TGTGCCAGCAGCTTTACTAGCGGGAGTGGGAATGAGCAGTTCTTC.

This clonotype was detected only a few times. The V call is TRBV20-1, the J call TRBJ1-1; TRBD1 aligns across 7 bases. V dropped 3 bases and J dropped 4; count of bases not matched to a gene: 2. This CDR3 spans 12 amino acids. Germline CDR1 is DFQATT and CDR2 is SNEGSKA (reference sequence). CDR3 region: CSASGQATEAFF. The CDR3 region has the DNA TGCAGTGCTAGCGGACAGGCCACTGAAGCTTTCTTT.

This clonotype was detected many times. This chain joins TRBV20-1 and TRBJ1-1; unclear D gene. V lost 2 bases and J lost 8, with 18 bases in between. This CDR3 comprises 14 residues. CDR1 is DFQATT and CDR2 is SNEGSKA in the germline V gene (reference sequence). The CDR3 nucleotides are TGCAGTGCTAGACGCCCGGATGCGGGCCAGGAAGCTTTCTTT. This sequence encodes CSARRPDAGQEAFF.

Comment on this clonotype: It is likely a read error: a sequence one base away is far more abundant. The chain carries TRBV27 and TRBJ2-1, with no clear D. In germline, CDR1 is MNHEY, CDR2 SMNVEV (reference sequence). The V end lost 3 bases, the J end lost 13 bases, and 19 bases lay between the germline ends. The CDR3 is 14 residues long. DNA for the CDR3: TGTGCCAGCAGTTTGGTCGGTGGTCAAGAGACCCAGTTCTTC. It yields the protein CASSLVGGQETQFF.

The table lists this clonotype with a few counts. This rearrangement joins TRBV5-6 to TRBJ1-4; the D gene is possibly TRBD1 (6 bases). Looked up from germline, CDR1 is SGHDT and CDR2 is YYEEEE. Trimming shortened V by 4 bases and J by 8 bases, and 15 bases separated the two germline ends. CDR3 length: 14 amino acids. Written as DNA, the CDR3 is TGTGCCAGCAGCCCCACAGGGAGTAGCGAAAAACTGTTTTTT. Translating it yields CASSPTGSSEKLFF.

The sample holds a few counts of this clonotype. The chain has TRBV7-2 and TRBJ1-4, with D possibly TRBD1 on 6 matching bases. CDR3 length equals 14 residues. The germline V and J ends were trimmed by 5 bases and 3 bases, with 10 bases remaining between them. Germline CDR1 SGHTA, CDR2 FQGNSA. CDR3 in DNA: TGTGCCAGCAGCCAGACAGGACCTAATGAAAAACTGTTTTTT. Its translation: CASSQTGPNEKLFF.

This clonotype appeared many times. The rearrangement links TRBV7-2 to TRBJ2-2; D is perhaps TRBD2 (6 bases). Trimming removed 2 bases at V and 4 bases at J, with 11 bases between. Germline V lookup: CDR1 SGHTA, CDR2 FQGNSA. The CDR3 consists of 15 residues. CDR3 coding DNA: TGTGCCAGCAGCTTAATATCGGGAGCCACCGGGGAGCTGTTTTTT. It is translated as CASSLISGATGELFF.

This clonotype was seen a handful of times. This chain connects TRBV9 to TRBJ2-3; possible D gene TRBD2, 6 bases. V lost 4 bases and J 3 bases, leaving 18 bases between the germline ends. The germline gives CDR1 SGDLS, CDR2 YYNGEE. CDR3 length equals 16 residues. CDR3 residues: CASSLSGGLWTDTQYF. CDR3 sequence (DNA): TGTGCCAGCAGCCTCTCTGGGGGGTTGTGGACAGATACGCAGTATTTT.

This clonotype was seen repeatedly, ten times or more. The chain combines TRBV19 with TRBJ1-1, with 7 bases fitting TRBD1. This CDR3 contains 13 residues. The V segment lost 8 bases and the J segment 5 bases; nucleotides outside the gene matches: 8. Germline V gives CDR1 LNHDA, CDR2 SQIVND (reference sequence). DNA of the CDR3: TGTGCCAGTCACCCACAGGGGAGGACTGAAGCTTTCTTT. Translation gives CASHPQGRTEAFF.

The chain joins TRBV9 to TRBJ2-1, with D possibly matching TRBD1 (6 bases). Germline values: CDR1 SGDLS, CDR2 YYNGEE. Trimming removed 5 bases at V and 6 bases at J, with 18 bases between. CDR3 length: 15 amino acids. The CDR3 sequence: CASSGGVDLSNEQFF. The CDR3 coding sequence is TGTGCCAGCAGTGGGGGCGTTGATCTTAGCAATGAGCAGTTCTTC. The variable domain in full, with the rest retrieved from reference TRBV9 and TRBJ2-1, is DSGVTQTPKHLITATGQRVTLRCSPRSGDLSVYWYQQSLDQGLQFLIQYYNGEERAKGNILERFSAQQFPDLHSELNLSSLELGDSALYFCASSGGVDLSNEQFFGPGTRLTVL.

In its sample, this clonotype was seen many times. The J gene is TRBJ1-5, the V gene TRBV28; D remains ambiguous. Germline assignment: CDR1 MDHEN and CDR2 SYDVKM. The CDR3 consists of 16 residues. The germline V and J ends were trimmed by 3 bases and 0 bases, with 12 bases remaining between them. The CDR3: CASSFGGILSNQPQHF. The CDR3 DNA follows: TGTGCCAGCAGTTTTGGAGGAATCCTTAGCAATCAGCCCCAGCATTTT.

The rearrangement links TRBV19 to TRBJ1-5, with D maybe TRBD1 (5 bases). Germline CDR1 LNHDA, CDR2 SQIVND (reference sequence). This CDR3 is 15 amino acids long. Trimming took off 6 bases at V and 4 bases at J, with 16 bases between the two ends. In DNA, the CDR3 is TGTGCCAGTAGACTCGCCGGGACTGTAAATCAGCCCCAGCATTTT. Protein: CASRLAGTVNQPQHF.

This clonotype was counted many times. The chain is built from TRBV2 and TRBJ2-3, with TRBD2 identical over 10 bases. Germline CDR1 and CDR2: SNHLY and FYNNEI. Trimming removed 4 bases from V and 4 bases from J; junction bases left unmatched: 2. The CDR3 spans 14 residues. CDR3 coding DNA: TGTGCCAGCAGTGTAGCGGGAGGTGCAGATACGCAGTATTTT. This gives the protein CASSVAGGADTQYF.

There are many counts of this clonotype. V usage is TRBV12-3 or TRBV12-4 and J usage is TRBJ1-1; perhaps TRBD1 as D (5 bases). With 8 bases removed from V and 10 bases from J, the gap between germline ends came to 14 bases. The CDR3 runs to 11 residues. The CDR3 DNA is TGTGCCAGCGGTTACGCAGGGACAGCTTTCTTT. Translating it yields CASGYAGTAFF.

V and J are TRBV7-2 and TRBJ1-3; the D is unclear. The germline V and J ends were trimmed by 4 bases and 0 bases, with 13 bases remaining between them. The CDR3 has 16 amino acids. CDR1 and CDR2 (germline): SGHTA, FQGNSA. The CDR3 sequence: CASSSATTLSGNTIYF. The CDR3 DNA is TGTGCCAGCAGCTCCGCCACAACACTCTCTGGAAACACCATATATTTT.

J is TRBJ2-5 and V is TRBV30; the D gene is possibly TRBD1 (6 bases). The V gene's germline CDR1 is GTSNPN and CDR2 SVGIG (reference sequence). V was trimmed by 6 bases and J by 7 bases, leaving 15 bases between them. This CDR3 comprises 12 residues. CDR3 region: CACRDIGGTQYF. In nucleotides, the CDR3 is TGTGCCTGTCGGGACATTGGGGGGACCCAGTACTTC.

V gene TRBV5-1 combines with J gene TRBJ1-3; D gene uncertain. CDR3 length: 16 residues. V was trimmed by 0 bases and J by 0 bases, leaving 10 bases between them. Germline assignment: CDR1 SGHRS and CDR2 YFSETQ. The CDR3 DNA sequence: TGCGCCAGCAGCTTGGAAGGGCCGGTCTCTGGAAACACCATATATTTT. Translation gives CASSLEGPVSGNTIYF.

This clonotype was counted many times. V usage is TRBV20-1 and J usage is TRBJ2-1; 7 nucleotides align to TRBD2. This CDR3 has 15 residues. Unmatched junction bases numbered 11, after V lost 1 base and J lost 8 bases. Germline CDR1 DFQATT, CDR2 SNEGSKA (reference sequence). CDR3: CSARAWGRASDEQFF. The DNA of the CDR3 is TGCAGTGCTAGAGCGTGGGGGAGGGCCTCGGATGAGCAGTTCTTC.

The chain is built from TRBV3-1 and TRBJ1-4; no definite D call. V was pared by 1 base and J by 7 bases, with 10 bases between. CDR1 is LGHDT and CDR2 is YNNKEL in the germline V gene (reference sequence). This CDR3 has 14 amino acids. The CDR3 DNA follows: TGTGCCAGCAGCCAAGGAGGGAGGGCTGAAAAACTGTTTTTT. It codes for CASSQGGRAEKLFF.

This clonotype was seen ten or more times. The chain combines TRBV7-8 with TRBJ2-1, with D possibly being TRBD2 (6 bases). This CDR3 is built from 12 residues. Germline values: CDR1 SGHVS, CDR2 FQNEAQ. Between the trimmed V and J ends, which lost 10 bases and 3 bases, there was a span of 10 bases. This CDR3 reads CATGGHYNEQFF. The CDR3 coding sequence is TGTGCCACCGGAGGGCACTACAATGAGCAGTTCTTC.